These 6 T cell receptor beta chains came from one sample sequenced in a study of blood T cell repertoires in COVID-19. The assay was immunoSEQ multiplex PCR, and TCRdb's table has in-frame clones only and misses some. The sample gives 200,000 to 250,000 clones, just over 85% of which show up once; around 1.6% is in the top ten. The specimen was peripheral blood. All receptors derive from a young man with active or convalescent COVID-19.

Ten or more counts support this clone. The chain has TRBV7-2 and TRBJ2-1; D is possibly TRBD2 (5 bases). The CDR3 length is 15 residues. Germline-derived CDR1 and CDR2 are SGHTA and FQGNSA. V dropped 6 bases and J dropped 6 bases, with 18 bases sitting between them. The CDR3 protein is CASRFRTETANEQFF. CDR3 nucleotide sequence: TGTGCCAGCAGGTTTCGGACTGAAACCGCCAATGAGCAGTTCTTC. The entire variable domain, with the rest obtained from reference TRBV7-2 and TRBJ2-1, is as follows: GAGVSQSPSNKVTEKGKDVELRCDPISGHTALYWYRQSLGQGLEFLIYFQGNSAPDKSGLPSDRFSAERTGGSVSTLTIQRTQQEDSAVYLCASRFRTETANEQFFGPGTRLTVL.

This clone has only a few counts. CDR3 coding DNA: TGTGCCAGCAGCCAAGTGAGCGTGATTAATGAAAAACTGTTTTTT. Its protein product is CASSQVSVINEKLFF. The chain uses TRBV3-1 (or the pseudogene TRBV3-2) and TRBJ1-4, with no clear D. Trimming pared 1 base from V and 4 bases from J, leaving 10 bases between. Germline CDR1 and CDR2: LGHDT and YNNKEL (reference sequence). The CDR3 covers 15 residues.

The chain uses TRBV30 and TRBJ2-7; 12 bases map to TRBD2. The germline V gene has CDR1 GTSNPN and CDR2 SVGIG (reference sequence). The CDR3 has 14 amino acids. V lost 5 bases and J lost 5; bases outside the gene matches: 7. DNA for the CDR3: TGTGCCTGGGCTCGACTAGCGGGAGCAGACGAGCAGTACTTC. This encodes CAWARLAGADEQYF.

The chain is built from TRBV7-2 and TRBJ1-1, with unresolved D. CDR1 is SGHTA and CDR2 is FQGNSA in the germline V gene. This CDR3 contains 14 residues. With 6 bases removed from V and 1 base from J, the gap between germline ends came to 12 bases. CDR3 sequence reads: CASSPGPENTEAFF. In nucleotides, the CDR3 is TGTGCCAGCAGTCCTGGTCCAGAGAACACTGAAGCTTTCTTT.

This sequence joins TRBV5-1 and TRBJ2-1; 9 nucleotides agree with TRBD2. Germline values: CDR1 SGHRS, CDR2 YFSETQ. The CDR3 length is 16 residues. Trimming took 4 bases from V and 6 from J; bases not matched to a gene: 11. Here the CDR3 reads CASSIPTSGPGNEQFF. The CDR3 DNA follows: TGCGCCAGCAGCATACCGACTAGCGGCCCCGGCAATGAGCAGTTCTTC.

This chain uses TRBV18 with TRBJ1-5; 7 nucleotides match TRBD1. J lost 5 bases, V lost 5 bases, and 9 bases had no gene match. This CDR3 has 15 amino acids. The germline gives CDR1 KGHSH, CDR2 LQKENI. CDR3 loop: CASSRQGPGDQPQHF. The CDR3 bases are TGTGCCAGCTCAAGACAGGGCCCAGGGGATCAGCCCCAGCATTTT.